The 23 T cell receptor beta chains presented below share a single source sample, sequenced in a study of shared clonotypes between healthy human individuals. Assay: immunoSEQ multiplex PCR; the TCRdb copy retains only in-frame clones and omits some. The sample includes 2 million to 2.5 million clones, more than 85% of them seen just once. The sample was naive CD4+ T cells from PBMCs. Described subset: CD45RA+ positively selected. All receptors derive from a man aged 18-30 years in good health. Some clones in this sample may be carry-over from other donors' samples.

The chain's CDR3 is CASNQGNPYPNYGYTF. The CDR3, as DNA: TGTGCCAGCAACCAGGGTAACCCCTATCCTAACTATGGCTACACCTTC. The J gene is TRBJ1-2, the V gene TRBV2; possible D gene TRBD1, 5 bases. The V end lost 7 bases, the J end lost 0 bases, and 18 bases lay between the germline ends. Germline V gene lookup returns CDR1 SNHLY and CDR2 FYNNEI. This CDR3 contains 16 residues. Full variable domain (outside the CDR3, taken from reference TRBV2 and TRBJ1-2): EPEVTQTPSHQVTQMGQEVILRCVPISNHLYFYWYRQILGQKVEFLVSFYNNEISEKSEIFDDQFSVERPDGSNFTLKIRSTKLEDSAMYFCASNQGNPYPNYGYTFGSGTRLTVV.

This rearrangement joins TRBV5-1 to TRBJ2-5; D is possibly TRBD2 (5 bases). The CDR3 has 16 residues. V dropped 0 bases and J dropped 5 bases, with 17 bases sitting between them. Germline lookup yields CDR1 SGHRS and CDR2 YFSETQ. The DNA of the CDR3 is TGCGCCAGCAGCTTGGGTATTGTGGGAGTGGGTGAGACCCAGTACTTC. This sequence encodes CASSLGIVGVGETQYF.

The CDR3 region has the DNA TGTGCCAGTAGTTTTCGGACAGTCTATGGCTACACCTTC. Protein: CASSFRTVYGYTF. J is TRBJ1-2 and V is TRBV19; D might be TRBD1 (6 bases). Germline V gene sequence: CDR1 LNHDA, CDR2 SQIVND (reference sequence). This CDR3 contains 13 residues. The V gene lost 5 bases and the J gene lost 4 bases, with 11 bases spanning the gap.

V and J are TRBV12-5 and TRBJ2-7; no clear D gene. The germline CDR1 and CDR2 sequences are LGHNT and FRNRAP. CDR3 length equals 12 residues. The V end lost 2 bases, the J end lost 6 bases, and 8 bases lay between the germline ends. The CDR3 DNA follows: TGTGCTAGTGGTTTGTCGGTCGGCGAGCAGTACTTC. Protein product: CASGLSVGEQYF.

The chain combines TRBV28 with TRBJ2-4, with 7 positions matching TRBD1. The CDR3 is made up of 16 amino acids. After removal of 5 bases from V and 0 bases from J, the junction contained 7 bases not matched to a gene. Per germline, CDR1 MDHEN and CDR2 SYDVKM. The CDR3: CASSPGQAIAKNIQYF. Written as DNA, the CDR3 is TGTGCCAGCAGTCCCGGACAGGCGATAGCCAAAAACATTCAGTACTTC.

V is TRBV6-6 and J is TRBJ1-2, with 7 bases matching TRBD1. The CDR3 covers 12 residues. With V trimmed by 6 bases and J by 3 bases, 1 base remained unmatched. CDR1 and CDR2 from the germline V gene are MNHNY and SVGAGI (reference sequence). The CDR3 loop is CASRTGDYGYTF. In nucleotides, the CDR3 is TGTGCCAGCAGAACAGGGGACTATGGCTACACCTTC.

The chain links TRBV5-1 to TRBJ2-3; D call uncertain. Germline CDR1 is SGHRS and CDR2 is YFSETQ. CDR3 length: 14 amino acids. V lost 1 base, J lost 4 bases, and 10 bases lay in between. The CDR3 nucleotides are TGCGCCAGCAGCTTGAGGCTAGTAGCAGATACGCAGTATTTT. Protein: CASSLRLVADTQYF.

The chain employs TRBV6-1 and TRBJ2-4; 8 bases match TRBD1. V shed 1 base, J shed 8 bases, and the junction held 4 bases outside the gene matches. This CDR3 comprises 14 residues. The germline V gene has CDR1 MNHNS and CDR2 SASEGT. DNA of the CDR3: TGTGCCAGCAGTGAAGGAGCGACAGGGGACATTCAGTACTTC. Residues: CASSEGATGDIQYF.

This chain joins TRBV6-5 and TRBJ1-5; D is unclear. Trimming pared 6 bases from V and 6 bases from J, leaving 15 bases between. The V gene's germline CDR1 is MNHEY and CDR2 SVGAGI. The CDR3 has 14 residues. The CDR3 sequence: CASSRTVASQPQHF. The CDR3 DNA is TGTGCCAGCAGCCGGACGGTGGCTAGTCAGCCCCAGCATTTT.

The chain recombines TRBV11-2 with TRBJ2-7; possibly TRBD2 for D (5 bases). Germline V gene data show CDR1 as SGHAT and CDR2 as FQNNGV. V lost 8 bases and J 3 bases, leaving 14 bases between the germline ends. CDR3 length: 13 amino acids. CDR3 DNA: TGTGCCAGCCGCCCGACTACCAACTACGAGCAGTACTTC. It yields the protein CASRPTTNYEQYF. Variable domain in full (rest from reference TRBV11-2 and TRBJ2-7): EAGVAQSPRYKIIEKRQSVAFWCNPISGHATLYWYQQILGQGPKLLIQFQNNGVVDDSQLPKDRFSAERLKGVDSTLKIQPAKLEDSAVYLCASRPTTNYEQYFGPGTRLTVT.

The J gene is TRBJ2-1, the V gene TRBV7-9; 7 positions agree with TRBD2. The CDR3 is made up of 17 amino acids. Germline values: CDR1 SEHNR, CDR2 FQNEAQ (reference sequence). The junction had 7 bases not matched to a gene; V was cut back by 1 base and J by 1 base. In nucleotides, the CDR3 is TGTGCCAGCAGCTTAGGGGTCCGCGGGAGTTCCTACAATGAGCAGTTCTTC. This encodes CASSLGVRGSSYNEQFF.

The rearrangement uses TRBV5-4 and TRBJ2-7; possible D gene TRBD1, 6 bases. CDR1 is SGHNT and CDR2 is YYREEE in the germline V gene (reference sequence). This CDR3 comprises 13 residues. V was shortened by 3 bases and J by 6 bases, with 13 bases between the two germline ends. The CDR3, as DNA: TGTGCCAGCAGCTACGGACAGCTGGGCGAGCAGTACTTC. Its translation is CASSYGQLGEQYF. The entire variable domain, with the rest obtained from reference TRBV5-4 and TRBJ2-7, is as follows: ETGVTQSPTHLIKTRGQQVTLRCSSQSGHNTVSWYQQALGQGPQFIFQYYREEENGRGNFPPRFSGLQFPNYSSELNVNALELDDSALYLCASSYGQLGEQYFGPGTRLTVT.

The rearrangement joins TRBV6-1 to TRBJ1-1; D gene ambiguous. The germline V and J ends were trimmed by 3 bases and 3 bases, with 11 bases remaining between them. This CDR3 is built from 14 residues. Germline CDR1 reads MNHNS; CDR2 reads SASEGT. As DNA, the CDR3 is TGTGCCAGCAGTGACGTCCCCGGATACACTGAAGCTTTCTTT. This sequence encodes CASSDVPGYTEAFF.

The CDR3 coding sequence is TGTGCCAGCACCGTTGGACAGAAGCTGGGCTACACCTTC. Translating gives CASTVGQKLGYTF. The V call is TRBV5-4, the J call TRBJ1-2; maybe TRBD1 (6 bases). Germline CDR1 and CDR2: SGHNT and YYREEE (reference sequence). This CDR3 has 13 amino acids. The V and J ends lost 6 bases and 8 bases respectively, with 17 bases between them.

This chain uses TRBV6-5 with TRBJ2-2, with a tentative D call TRBD2 (5 bases). V lost 5 bases and J 6 bases, leaving 16 bases between the germline ends. The CDR3 is made up of 15 amino acids. Germline CDR1 MNHEY, CDR2 SVGAGI. The CDR3 is CASSRSRGFAGELFF. CDR3 in DNA: TGTGCCAGCAGTCGCTCCCGGGGTTTCGCCGGGGAGCTGTTTTTT.

On this clone itself: The sample carries other DNA sequences with the same CDR3. The CDR3 loop reads CASSADRGNQPQHF. The CDR3 nucleotides are TGTGCCAGCAGCGCGGACAGGGGAAATCAGCCCCAGCATTTT. V gene TRBV2 combines with J gene TRBJ1-5, with 9 bases identical to TRBD1. Germline V gives CDR1 SNHLY, CDR2 FYNNEI. CDR3 size: 14 residues. After removal of 6 bases from V and 4 bases from J, the junction contained 4 bases not matched to a gene.

The chain uses TRBV7-2 and TRBJ1-1, with D uncertain. The V end was cut by 3 bases, the J end by 7 bases, with 12 bases between. CDR1 is SGHTA and CDR2 is FQGNSA in the germline V gene. The CDR3 runs 13 residues. The CDR3 sequence: CASSLAGAFEAFF. CDR3 in DNA: TGTGCCAGCAGCTTGGCAGGAGCGTTTGAAGCTTTCTTT.

This clone was counted between two and nine times. V gene TRBV7-3 combines with J gene TRBJ2-7, with D possibly matching TRBD2 (6 bases). This CDR3 is built from 16 residues. Trimming pared 6 bases from V and 0 bases from J, leaving 18 bases between. The germline CDR1 and CDR2 sequences are SGHTA and FQGTGA. CDR3 sequence reads: CASSPFLRDDSYEQYF. The CDR3 DNA follows: TGTGCCAGCAGTCCCTTTCTGCGGGACGACTCCTACGAGCAGTACTTC.

The chain carries TRBV7-9 and TRBJ2-7; 7 positions match TRBD1. The CDR3 loop spans 17 amino acids. Trimming cost V 2 bases and J 1 base; bases outside gene matches: 11. Germline V lookup: CDR1 SEHNR, CDR2 FQNEAQ (reference sequence). The CDR3 DNA is TGTGCCAGCAGCTTAAACAGGGGTTCGATTAGGTCCTACGAGCAGTACTTC. It specifies CASSLNRGSIRSYEQYF.

The chain has TRBV7-2 and TRBJ2-3; 7 bases are shared with TRBD2. The CDR3 runs to 16 residues. The V gene end was trimmed by 3 bases and the J gene end by 4 bases; junction bases not matched to a gene: 10. Germline V gene sequence: CDR1 SGHTA, CDR2 FQGNSA. Written as DNA, the CDR3 is TGTGCCAGCAGCTTCCTCGCGGGAGTTGGCGCAGATACGCAGTATTTT. Translated, it gives CASSFLAGVGADTQYF.

The chain couples TRBV5-1 to TRBJ2-1, with D maybe TRBD2 (6 bases). CDR1 is SGHRS and CDR2 is YFSETQ in the germline V gene. CDR3 size: 16 residues. V gave up 3 bases and J gave up 6 bases, with 19 bases separating them. The CDR3 loop reads CASSSGLASIPNEQFF. DNA of the CDR3: TGCGCCAGCAGCTCGGGGCTAGCGTCGATTCCCAATGAGCAGTTCTTC.

The chain joins TRBV29-1 to TRBJ1-1; D gene unclear. V lost 1 base and J lost 0, with 9 bases in between. The CDR3 is 14 residues long. Germline lookup yields CDR1 SQVTM and CDR2 ANQGSEA. CDR3: CSVEVEGLNTEAFF. CDR3 coding DNA: TGCAGCGTTGAAGTTGAGGGTTTGAACACTGAAGCTTTCTTT.

The chain carries TRBV10-3 and TRBJ1-1; weak D call: TRBD1 (6 bases). Trimming cost V 7 bases and J 1 base, with 10 bases left between them. Germline V gives CDR1 ENHRY, CDR2 SYGVKD. The CDR3 contains 13 residues. The CDR3 sequence is CAINQGSNTEAFF. DNA for the CDR3: TGTGCCATCAATCAGGGGTCGAACACTGAAGCTTTCTTT.